The rows below give T cell receptor beta chains drawn from one sample of a study of cytotoxic CD8 clonotypes in ibrutinib-treated CLL. Profiling relied on immunoSEQ multiplex PCR, and the TCRdb table lists in-frame clones only, not all of them. Of about 140,000 clones listed, roughly 80% are singletons. Sequencing used PBMCs, obtained after 12 months of ibrutinib treatment. These receptors originate from a human donor with chronic lymphocytic leukemia. The CDR3 runs from the conserved cysteine through the conserved F or W. A D gene is named only where the DNA matches it firmly. A clone size is listed for some rows: how often the clone was seen (once, few, many), or a class if it is expanded.

CDR3 DNA: TGTGCCAGCAGCCAGGATCACTACGAGCAGTACTTC
CDR3 protein: CASSQDHYEQYF
D gene: -
clone size: -
V gene: TRBV7-2
J gene: TRBJ2-7

CDR3 DNA: TGTGCCAGCAGCTTTATCTCCTCAGAGGGCCACGAGCAGTACTTC
CDR3 protein: CASSFISSEGHEQYF
D gene: -
clone size: -
V gene: TRBV11-1
J gene: TRBJ2-7

CDR3 DNA: TGTGCCAGCAAACCGGGGAAGAGCTCCTACGAGCAGTACTTC
CDR3 protein: CASKPGKSSYEQYF
D gene: -
clone size: -
V gene: TRBV28
J gene: TRBJ2-7

CDR3 DNA: TGTGCCAGTAGTATACTAGCGGGAGTTACCGGTAGGAATGAGCAGTTCTTC
CDR3 protein: CASSILAGVTGRNEQFF
D gene: TRBD2
clone size: -
V gene: TRBV19
J gene: TRBJ2-1

CDR3 DNA: TGCGCCAGCAGTGGGCCGCCAACCTACGAGCAGTACTTC
CDR3 protein: CASSGPPTYEQYF
D gene: -
clone size: -
V gene: TRBV10-2
J gene: TRBJ2-7

CDR3 DNA: TGTGCCAGCACCGGTCCCCTTGCTGGGGGCCACCCTTACGAGCAGTACTTC
CDR3 protein: CASTGPLAGGHPYEQYF
D gene: -
clone size: -
V gene: TRBV2
J gene: TRBJ2-7

CDR3 DNA: TGCGCCAGCAGCGGACCGGGACAGTTGGATTCACCCCTCCACTTT
CDR3 protein: CASSGPGQLDSPLHF
D gene: TRBD1
clone size: -
V gene: TRBV5-1
J gene: TRBJ1-6

CDR3 DNA: TGCGCCAGCAGTGACGCGGCTGCCGCCACCGTAACCTACGAGCAGTACTTC
CDR3 protein: CASSDAAAATVTYEQYF
D gene: -
clone size: few
V gene: TRBV10-1
J gene: TRBJ2-7

CDR3 DNA: TGTGCCAGCAGCCGGGGGCCGACAGGGGGCGGGGAGACCCAGTACTTC
CDR3 protein: CASSRGPTGGGETQYF
D gene: TRBD1
clone size: -
V gene: TRBV4-2
J gene: TRBJ2-5

CDR3 DNA: TGTGCTACAGGGGGGGGCTCCTATAATTCACCCCTCCACTTT
CDR3 protein: CATGGGSYNSPLHF
D gene: TRBD1
clone size: once
V gene: TRBV28
J gene: TRBJ1-6

CDR3 DNA: TGTGCCAGCAGTTCCCGGGTCGGGACAGGGGGAGAAAAACTGTTTTTT
CDR3 protein: CASSSRVGTGGEKLFF
D gene: TRBD1
clone size: once
V gene: TRBV6-5
J gene: TRBJ1-4

CDR3 DNA: TGTGCCAGCAGCGTAACAGGAAGTAATGAAAAACTGTTTTTT
CDR3 protein: CASSVTGSNEKLFF
D gene: -
clone size: -
V gene: TRBV9
J gene: TRBJ1-4

CDR3 DNA: TGTGCCAGCAGTGAGCGAGCGAAAAGGGGGGAGCTGTTTTTT
CDR3 protein: CASSERAKRGELFF
D gene: -
clone size: few
V gene: TRBV2
J gene: TRBJ2-2

CDR3 DNA: TGCGCCAGCAGCGACGACAGGGGCCAACCTAACTATGGCTACACCTTC
CDR3 protein: CASSDDRGQPNYGYTF
D gene: TRBD1
clone size: -
V gene: TRBV4-1
J gene: TRBJ1-2

CDR3 DNA: TGTGCCAGCAGGGATTTAGCGGGGGGTTCCTACGAGCAGTACTTC
CDR3 protein: CASRDLAGGSYEQYF
D gene: TRBD2
clone size: once
V gene: TRBV6-5
J gene: TRBJ2-7

CDR3 DNA: TGCGCCAGCAGCTTGGGTACAAGTTCGGATACGCAGTATTTT
CDR3 protein: CASSLGTSSDTQYF
D gene: -
clone size: -
V gene: TRBV5-1
J gene: TRBJ2-3

CDR3 DNA: TGTGCCAGCAGCTTAGTAATGGGGGGCGATGAGCAGTTCTTC
CDR3 protein: CASSLVMGGDEQFF
D gene: -
clone size: -
V gene: TRBV13
J gene: TRBJ2-1

CDR3 DNA: TGCGCCAGCAGCTTTGGCAGAAGCTCCTACGAGCAGTACTTC
CDR3 protein: CASSFGRSSYEQYF
D gene: -
clone size: -
V gene: TRBV5-1
J gene: TRBJ2-7

CDR3 DNA: TGTGCCAGCAGACCGACTGCTAGCGGGGGATCGCAGTATTTT
CDR3 protein: CASRPTASGGSQYF
D gene: TRBD2
clone size: once
V gene: TRBV28
J gene: TRBJ2-3

CDR3 DNA: TGTGCCAGCAGCCCGACCGGCGACAGCCGCTCCTATAATTCACCCCTCCACTTT
CDR3 protein: CASSPTGDSRSYNSPLHF
D gene: -
clone size: -
V gene: TRBV28
J gene: TRBJ1-6

CDR3 DNA: TGTGCCAGCGATCGGTCGGACGGGACTGGCACTGAAGCTTTCTTT
CDR3 protein: CASDRSDGTGTEAFF
D gene: -
clone size: -
V gene: TRBV2
J gene: TRBJ1-1

CDR3 DNA: TGTGCCAGCAGCCAGACAGGGGGCTTCCAACCGGGGACTGAAGCTTTCTTT
CDR3 protein: CASSQTGGFQPGTEAFF
D gene: TRBD1
clone size: -
V gene: TRBV5-4
J gene: TRBJ1-1

CDR3 DNA: TGTGCCAGCAAGTGGGGGAACACTGAAGCTTTCTTT
CDR3 protein: CASKWGNTEAFF
D gene: -
clone size: -
V gene: TRBV27
J gene: TRBJ1-1

CDR3 DNA: TGTGCCAGCGGGATTAAAGGGATTAGCTCCTACGAGCAGTACTTC
CDR3 protein: CASGIKGISSYEQYF
D gene: -
clone size: -
V gene: TRBV27
J gene: TRBJ2-7

CDR3 DNA: TGCAGCGTCTATCGTTCGGCTGACGGCTACACCTTC
CDR3 protein: CSVYRSADGYTF
D gene: -
clone size: -
V gene: TRBV29-1
J gene: TRBJ1-2

CDR3 DNA: TGTGCCAGCAGCTTGGGGACTCAGAACACTGAAGCTTTCTTT
CDR3 protein: CASSLGTQNTEAFF
D gene: -
clone size: few
V gene: TRBV7-9
J gene: TRBJ1-1

CDR3 DNA: TGTGCCAGCAGTTTGGGAGGGACAGGGGAAGAAAAACTGTTTTTT
CDR3 protein: CASSLGGTGEEKLFF
D gene: TRBD1
clone size: -
V gene: TRBV28
J gene: TRBJ1-4

CDR3 DNA: TGCGCCAGCAGTGTTGGCCGGAGCAATCAGCCCCAGCATTTT
CDR3 protein: CASSVGRSNQPQHF
D gene: -
clone size: -
V gene: TRBV10-2
J gene: TRBJ1-5

CDR3 DNA: TGTGCCAGCAGTTTACAGGGTACCCACGAGCAGTACTTC
CDR3 protein: CASSLQGTHEQYF
D gene: -
clone size: -
V gene: TRBV27
J gene: TRBJ2-7

CDR3 DNA: TGTGCCAGCAGCCCCCCAGATTCGAGGAGGACTGAAGCTTTCTTT
CDR3 protein: CASSPPDSRRTEAFF
D gene: -
clone size: -
V gene: TRBV11-1
J gene: TRBJ1-1

CDR3 DNA: TGTGCCAGCAGTGAAGGGGGACAGGGGGCTGTAGATGAGCAGTTCTTC
CDR3 protein: CASSEGGQGAVDEQFF
D gene: TRBD1
clone size: -
V gene: TRBV2
J gene: TRBJ2-1

CDR3 DNA: TGTGCCAGCAGCTTAGAGTTTGACAACTCCTACGAGCAGTACTTC
CDR3 protein: CASSLEFDNSYEQYF
D gene: -
clone size: -
V gene: TRBV11-3
J gene: TRBJ2-7

CDR3 DNA: TGTGCCAGCAGTGGTTCGGGACAGGGTTACCTCGAGCAGTACTTC
CDR3 protein: CASSGSGQGYLEQYF
D gene: TRBD1
clone size: -
V gene: TRBV6-1
J gene: TRBJ2-7

CDR3 DNA: TGTGCCAGCACCGGGTCTCAATATAATAATTCACCCCTCCACTTT
CDR3 protein: CASTGSQYNNSPLHF
D gene: -
clone size: few
V gene: TRBV6-1
J gene: TRBJ1-6

CDR3 DNA: TGTGCCAGCAGCTTAGGGGATCTATCCTACGAGCAGTACTTC
CDR3 protein: CASSLGDLSYEQYF
D gene: -
clone size: -
V gene: TRBV7-6
J gene: TRBJ2-7

CDR3 DNA: TGTGCCAGCAGCGGAGGGACTAGCGGGGGATCTATACAAGAGACCCAGTACTTC
CDR3 protein: CASSGGTSGGSIQETQYF
D gene: TRBD2
clone size: -
V gene: TRBV7-9
J gene: TRBJ2-5

CDR3 DNA: TGTGCCAGCAGCCCAACCGGGGACCCCACTGAAGCTTTCTTT
CDR3 protein: CASSPTGDPTEAFF
D gene: -
clone size: -
V gene: TRBV7-3
J gene: TRBJ1-1

CDR3 DNA: TGTGCCAGCAGTTTGACCGGACGCGGTTCCTACGAGCAGTACTTC
CDR3 protein: CASSLTGRGSYEQYF
D gene: -
clone size: -
V gene: TRBV6-5
J gene: TRBJ2-7

CDR3 DNA: TGTGCCAGCAGTTCCGGGGGACGCCCGTTCAATCAGCCCCAGCATTTT
CDR3 protein: CASSSGGRPFNQPQHF
D gene: -
clone size: -
V gene: TRBV28
J gene: TRBJ1-5

CDR3 DNA: TGTGCCAGCAGCTTAGCGGCCGGGCAGGGCAATGAGCAGTTCTTC
CDR3 protein: CASSLAAGQGNEQFF
D gene: -
clone size: -
V gene: TRBV7-6
J gene: TRBJ2-1

CDR3 DNA: TGTGCCAGCAGTACCGGGACAGGGGCTGGCTACACCTTC
CDR3 protein: CASSTGTGAGYTF
D gene: TRBD1
clone size: -
V gene: TRBV28
J gene: TRBJ1-2

CDR3 DNA: TGTGCCAGCAGGGGACAGGGAAGCCAGCCCCAGCATTTT
CDR3 protein: CASRGQGSQPQHF
D gene: TRBD1
clone size: -
V gene: TRBV7-9
J gene: TRBJ1-5

CDR3 DNA: TGTGCCAGCAGCTTAGAGCCTAGCGGGAGCCGGAGAGATACGCAGTATTTT
CDR3 protein: CASSLEPSGSRRDTQYF
D gene: TRBD2
clone size: -
V gene: TRBV7-6
J gene: TRBJ2-3

CDR3 DNA: TGTGCCAGCAGCGTAGATATAAACAGAAAAGGGGATGAAAAACTGTTTTTT
CDR3 protein: CASSVDINRKGDEKLFF
D gene: -
clone size: -
V gene: TRBV9
J gene: TRBJ1-4

CDR3 DNA: TGTGCCAGCAGCCGTCAGCGGGGACTGGTTGAGCAGTTCTTC
CDR3 protein: CASSRQRGLVEQFF
D gene: TRBD2
clone size: -
V gene: TRBV14
J gene: TRBJ2-1

CDR3 DNA: TGTGCCAGCAGCTCACAGGAAGCCGGGGAGCTGTTTTTT
CDR3 protein: CASSSQEAGELFF
D gene: -
clone size: -
V gene: TRBV11-2
J gene: TRBJ2-2

CDR3 DNA: TGTGCCAGCAGCCGGCACAGCGGGCGATACAATGAGCAGTTCTTC
CDR3 protein: CASSRHSGRYNEQFF
D gene: -
clone size: -
V gene: TRBV7-3
J gene: TRBJ2-1

CDR3 DNA: TGTGCCAGCAGCTTTCTTGGCTCTGGGGCCAACGTCCTGACTTTC
CDR3 protein: CASSFLGSGANVLTF
D gene: -
clone size: -
V gene: TRBV7-2
J gene: TRBJ2-6

CDR3 DNA: TGTGCCAGCAGTTTAGAGGGGGAGGGTGTTGGAGAGACCCAGTACTTC
CDR3 protein: CASSLEGEGVGETQYF
D gene: -
clone size: once
V gene: TRBV27
J gene: TRBJ2-5

CDR3 DNA: TGTGCCAGCAGTCCGAACGGACTGGGAAACACCATATATTTT
CDR3 protein: CASSPNGLGNTIYF
D gene: -
clone size: -
V gene: TRBV27
J gene: TRBJ1-3

CDR3 DNA: TGTGCCAGCAGCTTCCTAGGGGGGAACACCGGGGAGCTGTTTTTT
CDR3 protein: CASSFLGGNTGELFF
D gene: -
clone size: -
V gene: TRBV9
J gene: TRBJ2-2

CDR3 DNA: TGTGCCAGCAGCTTCCTTGATCAGCCCCAGCATTTT
CDR3 protein: CASSFLDQPQHF
D gene: -
clone size: -
V gene: TRBV7-2
J gene: TRBJ1-5

CDR3 DNA: TGTGCCATCAGTACCCGACAGGGTACGGATACGCAGTATTTT
CDR3 protein: CAISTRQGTDTQYF
D gene: TRBD1
clone size: -
V gene: TRBV10-3
J gene: TRBJ2-3